The 30 T cell receptor beta chains below come from one sample, sequenced in a study of T-cell reconstitution after alpha-beta-depleted transplantation in children. Preparation of the TCRbeta library was carried out with unique molecular identifiers. TCRdb called the PCR reads again in MiXCR, with one record for every CDR3 protein. This sample yields 200,000 to 300,000 distinct CDR3 sequences, of which around 12% are seen a single time; 2% to 3% belongs to the top ten. Sequenced here: PBMCs from the stem cell graft donor, sampled from the stem cell graft. These receptors were taken from a human donor who donated a stem cell graft to a child with acute lymphoblastic leukemia.

This clonotype was observed at least ten times. The rearrangement uses TRBV7-2 and TRBJ2-7; the D is unclear. This CDR3 contains 14 residues. Trimming cost V 1 base and J 4 bases, with 11 bases left between them. Germline CDR1 SGHTA, CDR2 FQGNSA. CDR3 residues: CASSLGRQPYEQYF. In DNA form, the CDR3 reads TGTGCCAGCAGCTTAGGCCGGCAGCCTTACGAGCAGTACTTC.

Many counts were recorded for this clonotype. V gene TRBV15 combines with J gene TRBJ2-2; D gene ambiguous. Germline values: CDR1 LNHNV, CDR2 YYDKDF (reference sequence). The CDR3 contains 16 residues. V lost 0 bases, J lost 5 bases, and 13 bases lay in between. CDR3 amino acids: CATSRDTRTLTGELFF. CDR3 sequence (DNA): TGTGCCACCAGCAGAGATACACGAACACTAACCGGGGAGCTGTTTTTT. The whole variable domain, remainder taken from reference TRBV15 and TRBJ2-2, is DAMVIQNPRYQVTQFGKPVTLSCSQTLNHNVMYWYQQKSSQAPKLLFHYYDKDFNNEADTPDNFQSRRPNTSFCFLDIRSPGLGDTAMYLCATSRDTRTLTGELFFGEGSRLTVL.

This clonotype has at least ten counts. The gene calls are TRBV15 and TRBJ2-5; no reliable D call. Deletions cut 0 bases from V and 2 bases from J, with 10 bases between. CDR1 LNHNV and CDR2 YYDKDF come from the germline V gene (reference sequence). This CDR3 region has 15 residues. Written as DNA, the CDR3 is TGTGCCACCAGCAGAGATCCGGCACAACAAGAGACCCAGTACTTC. This codes for CATSRDPAQQETQYF.

The rearrangement joins TRBV30 to TRBJ2-7, with 10 bases identical to TRBD1. Unmatched junction bases numbered 4, after V lost 3 bases and J lost 2 bases. In germline, CDR1 is GTSNPN, CDR2 SVGIG (reference sequence). The CDR3 runs to 14 residues. CDR3 bases: TGTGCCTGGAGGTGGACAGGGGGGCCCTACGAGCAGTACTTC. Its translation: CAWRWTGGPYEQYF.

The DNA of the CDR3 is TGTGCCAGCTCACCGGGTTATCCCCACAGGTTCTTC. This encodes CASSPGYPHRFF. V gene TRBV18 combines with J gene TRBJ2-1; D call uncertain. The CDR3 extends over 12 amino acids. V was cut by 3 bases and J by 15 bases, with 15 bases left in between. Germline V CDR1 and CDR2: KGHSH, LQKENI.

This clonotype occurred many times. This chain links TRBV5-1 with TRBJ2-7; TRBD2 matches at 7 bases. V shed 4 bases and J 3 bases; nucleotides not matched to a gene: 7. Germline CDR1 SGHRS, CDR2 YFSETQ. The CDR3 extends over 14 amino acids. CDR3 sequence: CASSRDPGGYEQYF. The DNA for the CDR3 is TGCGCCAGCAGCCGTGACCCGGGAGGCTACGAGCAGTACTTC.

In this sample, this clonotype turned up many times. This chain joins TRBV9 and TRBJ2-3, with a tentative D call TRBD2 (6 bases). The germline V gene has CDR1 SGDLS and CDR2 YYNGEE. The CDR3 consists of 17 residues. V was pared by 4 bases and J by 5 bases, with 23 bases between. The CDR3 DNA is TGTGCCAGCAGCCCTCGGGGGACGTCCCCGGGTGGAGATACGCAGTATTTT. It translates to CASSPRGTSPGGDTQYF. Based on the CDR3 plus reference TRBV9 and TRBJ2-3, the full variable domain is DSGVTQTPKHLITATGQRVTLRCSPRSGDLSVYWYQQSLDQGLQFLIQYYNGEERAKGNILERFSAQQFPDLHSELNLSSLELGDSALYFCASSPRGTSPGGDTQYFGPGTRLTVL.

The chain uses TRBV5-1 and TRBJ2-3; 7 bases fit TRBD1. Germline V gene lookup returns CDR1 SGHRS and CDR2 YFSETQ. The trim removed 2 bases at V and 2 bases at J, leaving 8 bases unmatched. This CDR3 spans 16 amino acids. Here the CDR3 DNA reads TGCGCCAGCAGCTTCCGGACCGGGACAGTCACAGATACGCAGTATTTT. This sequence encodes CASSFRTGTVTDTQYF.

The table lists this clonotype with many counts. The chain links TRBV3-1 to TRBJ2-3, with TRBD2 identical over 8 bases. V was pared by 0 bases and J by 1 base, with 6 bases of the junction left unmatched. The germline V gene has CDR1 LGHDT and CDR2 YNNKEL (reference sequence). This CDR3 comprises 17 residues. CDR3 region: CASSQEGLAMGTDTQYF. In DNA, the CDR3 is TGTGCCAGCAGCCAAGAAGGACTAGCAATGGGCACAGATACGCAGTATTTT.

The table lists this clonotype with a few counts. As DNA, the CDR3 is TGTGCCAGCAGCCAAAGATTGGGCGGGGCCAGCAATCAGCCCCAGCATTTT. Its protein product is CASSQRLGGASNQPQHF. The chain couples TRBV4-2 to TRBJ1-5, with D possibly being TRBD1 (5 bases). The length of the CDR3 is 17 residues. Per germline, CDR1 LGHNA and CDR2 YNFKEQ. Between the trimmed V and J ends, which lost 2 bases and 1 base, there was a span of 15 bases.

The chain recombines TRBV6-6 with TRBJ1-2; 9 bases are shared with TRBD1. Trimming took 7 bases from V and 6 from J; bases not matched to a gene: 3. The CDR3 spans 12 residues. CDR1 and CDR2 (germline): MNHNY, SVGAGI (reference sequence). DNA for the CDR3: TGTGCCAGCAACGGACAGGGGAATGGCTACACCTTC. It codes for CASNGQGNGYTF.

This clonotype came up many times. The V gene is TRBV6-1, the J gene TRBJ2-5; D gene unclear. Germline CDR1 and CDR2: MNHNS and SASEGT. V lost 0 bases and J 3 bases, leaving 5 bases between the germline ends. The CDR3 has 13 residues. The CDR3 region is CASSEAREETQYF. For the CDR3, the DNA is TGTGCCAGCAGTGAAGCCCGGGAAGAGACCCAGTACTTC.

The V and J genes are TRBV19 and TRBJ2-7, with D possibly matching TRBD2 (7 bases). Deletions cut 6 bases from V and 5 bases from J, with 14 bases between. Germline assignment: CDR1 LNHDA and CDR2 SQIVND (reference sequence). CDR3 length equals 13 residues. CDR3: CASRPRGADEQYF. The CDR3 DNA is TGTGCCAGTAGGCCCCGGGGGGCTGACGAGCAGTACTTC.

V and J are TRBV30 and TRBJ1-1; a weak D match, TRBD1 (5 bases). CDR1 is GTSNPN, CDR2 SVGIG, per germline (reference sequence). The V gene lost 6 bases and the J gene lost 2 bases, with 16 bases spanning the gap. The CDR3 covers 14 residues. The DNA of the CDR3 is TGTGCCTGCCTCCCCGTGACAGCTAACACTGAAGCTTTCTTT. This encodes CACLPVTANTEAFF.

This clonotype was counted ten times or more. The chain carries TRBV20-1 and TRBJ2-3; D unclear. Germline CDR1 reads DFQATT; CDR2 reads SNEGSKA (reference sequence). V dropped 5 bases and J dropped 4 bases, with 4 bases sitting between them. CDR3 size: 10 residues. The CDR3 region has the DNA TGCAGTGCTGCAGCAGATACGCAGTATTTT. This translates into CSAAADTQYF.

The chain employs TRBV12-3 or TRBV12-4 and TRBJ1-4; possible D gene TRBD1, 6 bases. Trimming took off 6 bases at V and 4 bases at J, with 12 bases between the two ends. The CDR3 length is 14 residues. CDR3 coding DNA: TGTGCCAGCAGCGTCGACAGGTTTAATGAAAAACTGTTTTTT. Its translation is CASSVDRFNEKLFF.

This clonotype was seen repeatedly, ten times or more. The chain couples TRBV27 to TRBJ2-5; D is perhaps TRBD2 (5 bases). V lost 3 bases, J lost 5 bases, and 10 bases lay in between. CDR3 length: 13 residues. The germline gives CDR1 MNHEY, CDR2 SMNVEV (reference sequence). The CDR3, as DNA: TGTGCCAGCAGTTTGAGCCGCGGGGAGACCCAGTACTTC. Its protein product is CASSLSRGETQYF.

This clonotype showed up just a few times. As DNA, the CDR3 is TGCGCCAGCAGCGCGGGACAGGGGGCTGGCGGGGCCAACGTCCTGACTTTC. Amino acids: CASSAGQGAGGANVLTF. The J gene is TRBJ2-6, the V gene TRBV5-1; TRBD1 aligns across 12 bases. Germline V lookup: CDR1 SGHRS, CDR2 YFSETQ. The J segment lost 4 bases and the V segment lost 4 bases, leaving 6 bases of the junction unmatched. This CDR3 contains 17 residues.

The rearrangement uses TRBV20-1 and TRBJ1-5; 7 nucleotides align to TRBD1. CDR3 length: 17 residues. Unmatched junction bases numbered 15, after V lost 4 bases and J lost 3 bases. Germline CDR1 and CDR2: DFQATT and SNEGSKA (reference sequence). Here the CDR3 reads CSATILLQGIFNQPQHF. CDR3 DNA: TGCAGTGCTACTATCCTACTACAGGGGATATTCAATCAGCCCCAGCATTTT.

This clonotype has ten or more counts. The chain carries TRBV7-8 and TRBJ2-5; no definite D call. This CDR3 region has 16 residues. Trimming cost V 2 bases and J 4 bases, with 17 bases left between them. The germline gives CDR1 SGHVS, CDR2 FQNEAQ. CDR3 DNA sequence: TGTGCCAGCAGCTTACGGCAATCAGGTTTGGGAGAGACCCAGTACTTC. Its translation is CASSLRQSGLGETQYF.

This clonotype was counted at least ten times. The chain employs TRBV20-1 and TRBJ2-7; the D gene is possibly TRBD2 (6 bases). This CDR3 is built from 17 residues. The germline CDR1 and CDR2 sequences are DFQATT and SNEGSKA (reference sequence). Trimming shortened V by 2 bases and J by 0 bases, and 20 bases separated the two germline ends. The chain's CDR3 is CSARPGPWVAVSYEQYF. CDR3 nucleotide sequence: TGCAGTGCTAGACCCGGACCTTGGGTAGCGGTCTCCTACGAGCAGTACTTC.

In its sample, this clonotype was seen many times. The chain carries TRBV19 and TRBJ1-5; D not certain. The germline V gene encodes CDR1 LNHDA and CDR2 SQIVND (reference sequence). The germline V and J ends were trimmed by 3 bases and 2 bases, with 8 bases remaining between them. The CDR3 runs 14 residues. The CDR3 protein is CASSIRAGNQPQHF. CDR3 sequence (DNA): TGTGCCAGTAGTATCCGGGCGGGCAATCAGCCCCAGCATTTT.

As for this clonotype: Being one base from a much bigger clone, this may be a read error. The chain has TRBV29-1 and TRBJ1-3; maybe TRBD1 (6 bases). Germline loops: CDR1 SQVTM, CDR2 ANQGSEA. CDR3 length: 14 amino acids. CDR3 sequence (DNA): TGCAGCGTTGAATGGGGGCTCACTGGAAACACCATGTATTTT. Amino acid sequence: CSVEWGLTGNTMYF.

This clonotype came up many times. The chain joins TRBV7-2 to TRBJ1-1; D remains ambiguous. The germline gives CDR1 SGHTA, CDR2 FQGNSA. V lost 5 bases and J 11 bases, leaving 15 bases between the germline ends. This CDR3 is built from 12 residues. The CDR3, as DNA: TGTGCCAGCAGCCCAGAGCCGGCCCGGGCTTTCTTT. Protein product: CASSPEPARAFF.

This clonotype was seen ten or more times. The rearrangement links TRBV10-3 to TRBJ2-7; the D gene is possibly TRBD1 (6 bases). CDR3 length equals 14 residues. The germline V gene encodes CDR1 ENHRY and CDR2 SYGVKD. V lost 2 bases and J lost 4, with 12 bases in between. The CDR3: CAISERQGKYEQYF. CDR3 sequence (DNA): TGTGCCATCAGTGAGCGGCAGGGGAAGTACGAGCAGTACTTC.

This clonotype came up many times. The rearrangement joins TRBV7-2 to TRBJ2-7; D is ambiguous. Between the trimmed V and J ends, which lost 5 bases and 2 bases, there was a span of 4 bases. This CDR3 contains 11 residues. Germline V gives CDR1 SGHTA, CDR2 FQGNSA. For the CDR3, the DNA is TGTGCCAGCAGCGCCGCCTACGAGCAGTACTTC. Translating it yields CASSAAYEQYF.

There are many counts of this clonotype. This sequence joins TRBV27 and TRBJ1-2, with D hard to call. Germline CDR1 is MNHEY and CDR2 is SMNVEV (reference sequence). V was trimmed by 2 bases and J by 7 bases, leaving 11 bases between them. CDR3 length equals 13 residues. The CDR3 spells CASSLMGGSGYTF. The CDR3 DNA follows: TGTGCCAGCAGTTTAATGGGTGGGAGTGGCTACACCTTC.

This clonotype was picked up many times. The rearrangement uses TRBV7-9 and TRBJ2-5; D possibly corresponds to TRBD2 (5 bases). Looked up from germline, CDR1 is SEHNR and CDR2 is FQNEAQ (reference sequence). Trimming pared 2 bases from V and 3 bases from J, leaving 10 bases between. The CDR3 has 14 amino acids. Written as DNA, the CDR3 is TGTGCCAGCAGCTTACCCGGGGTGAAAGAGACCCAGTACTTC. This gives the protein CASSLPGVKETQYF.

This clonotype was seen at least ten times. V gene TRBV9 combines with J gene TRBJ2-5; possibly TRBD1 or TRBD2 for D (6 bases each). From germline, CDR1 is SGDLS and CDR2 YYNGEE. This CDR3 contains 16 residues. Trimming stripped 3 bases from V and 0 bases from J, with 15 bases between. The CDR3 coding sequence is TGTGCCAGCAGCGCCCGAGCCGGGGGCCACCAAGAGACCCAGTACTTC. Its translation: CASSARAGGHQETQYF.

This clonotype has a count of ten or more. This chain joins TRBV5-5 and TRBJ1-1; D unclear. CDR3 length equals 16 residues. CDR1 is SGHKS and CDR2 is YYEKEE in the germline V gene (reference sequence). Trimming cost V 3 bases and J 0 bases, with 15 bases left between them. The CDR3 region has the DNA TGTGCCAGCAGCTCCCCCCCCAGTGTGGTGAACACTGAAGCTTTCTTT. It encodes CASSSPPSVVNTEAFF.